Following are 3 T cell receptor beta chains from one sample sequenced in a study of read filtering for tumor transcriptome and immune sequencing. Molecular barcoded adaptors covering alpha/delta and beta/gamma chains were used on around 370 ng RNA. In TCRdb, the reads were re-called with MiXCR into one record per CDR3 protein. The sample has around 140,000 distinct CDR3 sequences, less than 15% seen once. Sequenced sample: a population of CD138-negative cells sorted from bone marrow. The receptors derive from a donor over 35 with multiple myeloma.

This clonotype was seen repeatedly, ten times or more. The CDR3: CSSGTGQLSSEQYF. The DNA of the CDR3 is TGCAGTTCAGGGACGGGACAGTTGTCTTCCGAGCAGTACTTC. The V gene is TRBV20-1, the J gene TRBJ2-7; 7 bases match TRBD1. J was trimmed by 6 bases and V by 8 bases; bases with no gene match: 16. CDR1 and CDR2 from the germline V gene are DFQATT and SNEGSKA (reference sequence). This CDR3 is built from 14 residues.

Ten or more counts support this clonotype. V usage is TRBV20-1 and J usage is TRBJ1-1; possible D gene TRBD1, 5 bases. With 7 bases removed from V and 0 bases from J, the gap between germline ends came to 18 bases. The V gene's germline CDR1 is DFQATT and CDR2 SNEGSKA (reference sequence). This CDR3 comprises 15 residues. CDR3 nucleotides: TGCAGTGGGCTCACTTTCGGGACGGTGAACACTGAAGCTTTCTTT. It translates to CSGLTFGTVNTEAFF.

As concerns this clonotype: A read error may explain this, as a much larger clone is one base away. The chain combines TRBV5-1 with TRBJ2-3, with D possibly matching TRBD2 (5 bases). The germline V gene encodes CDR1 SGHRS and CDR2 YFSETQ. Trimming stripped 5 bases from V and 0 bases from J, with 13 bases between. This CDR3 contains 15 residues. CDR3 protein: CASSPQRASTDTQYF. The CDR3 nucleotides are TGCGCCAGCAGTCCCCAGAGGGCGAGCACAGATACGCAGTATTTT.